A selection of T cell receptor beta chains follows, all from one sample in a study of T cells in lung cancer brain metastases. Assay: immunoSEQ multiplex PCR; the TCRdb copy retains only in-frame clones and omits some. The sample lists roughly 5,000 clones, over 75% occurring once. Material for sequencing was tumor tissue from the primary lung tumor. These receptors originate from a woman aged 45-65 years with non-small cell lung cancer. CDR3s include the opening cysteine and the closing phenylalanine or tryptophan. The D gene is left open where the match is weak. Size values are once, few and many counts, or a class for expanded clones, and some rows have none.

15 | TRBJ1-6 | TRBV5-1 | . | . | TGCGCCAGCAGCCGGTCACGCCCCGATAATTCACCCCTCCACTTT | CASSRSRPDNSPLHF
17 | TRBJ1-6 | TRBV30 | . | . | TGTGCCTGGAGAATTGCGGGGGCGAGCTCCTATAATTCACCCCTCCACTTT | CAWRIAGASSYNSPLHF
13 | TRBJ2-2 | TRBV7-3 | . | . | TGTGCCAGCAGCTCGGGGCACACCGGGGAGCTATTTTTT | CASSSGHTGELFF
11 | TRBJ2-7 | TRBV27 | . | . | TGTGCCAGCGGAACAGTCTACGAGCAGTACTTC | CASGTVYEQYF
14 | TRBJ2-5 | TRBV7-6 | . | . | TGTGCCAGCAGCTGGATCGGGTACCAAGAGACCCAGTACTTC | CASSWIGYQETQYF
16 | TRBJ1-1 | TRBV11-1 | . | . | TGTGCCAGCAGGCATCCCGACCCGGACCAAGACACTGAAGCTTTCTTT | CASRHPDPDQDTEAFF
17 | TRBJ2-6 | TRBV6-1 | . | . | TGTGCCAGCAGTGTCCTGCAGAAGGCGTCTGGGGCCAACGTCCTGACTTTC | CASSVLQKASGANVLTF
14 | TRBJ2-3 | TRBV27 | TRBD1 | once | TGTGCCAGCACCGTGGACAGGGGCACAGATACGCAGTATTTT | CASTVDRGTDTQYF
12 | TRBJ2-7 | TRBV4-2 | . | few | TGTGCCAGCAGCCAACCCTCCTACGAGCAGTACTTC | CASSQPSYEQYF
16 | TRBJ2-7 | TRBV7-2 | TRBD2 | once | TGTGCCAGCAGCTTAGCCGGGACTAGCGGTTCCTACGAGCAGTACTTC | CASSLAGTSGSYEQYF